The sequence of this T cell receptor beta chain was determined in a study of vaccination and CD4 T cells after COVID-19. About the study: Six male and four female convalescents took part, two of them Hispanic.

With the Oncomine TCR Beta short-read assay, DNA from cultured CD4+ T cells was sequenced. A single record per CDR3 protein comes from TCRdb applying MiXCR to the PCR reads. The sample shows 7,000 to 10,000 distinct CDR3 sequences, 57% of them seen only once. Concerning this clonotype itself: Its target is not known.

Treatment denoted: approximately 9-day PBMC culture with coronavirus spike peptide pools or control peptides (ViraFEST assay). Looked up from germline, CDR1 is SGHAT and CDR2 is FQDESV (reference sequence). CDR3 length: 11 residues. The germline V and J ends were trimmed by 4 bases and 7 bases, with 7 bases remaining between them. The chain uses TRBV11-1 and TRBJ1-2; no reliable D call. This TCR derives from a human donor who had recovered from COVID-19. The sequenced sample was CD4+ T cells from blood, cultured in vitro. The CDR3 sequence is CASSSRGGYTF. CDR3 bases: TGTGCCAGCAGCTCCCGGGGTGGCTACACCTTC.